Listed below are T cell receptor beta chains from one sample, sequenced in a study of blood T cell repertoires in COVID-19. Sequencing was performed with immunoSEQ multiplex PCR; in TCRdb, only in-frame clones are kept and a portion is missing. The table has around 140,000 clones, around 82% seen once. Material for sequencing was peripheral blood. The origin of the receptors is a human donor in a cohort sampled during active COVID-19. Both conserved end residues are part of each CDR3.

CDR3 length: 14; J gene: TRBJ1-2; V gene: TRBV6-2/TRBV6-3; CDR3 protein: CASSGWRTAYGYTF
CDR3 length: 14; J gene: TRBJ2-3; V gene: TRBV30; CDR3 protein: CAWSVLIAADTQYF
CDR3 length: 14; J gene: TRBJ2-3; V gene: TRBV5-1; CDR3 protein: CASSFPGQTDTQYF
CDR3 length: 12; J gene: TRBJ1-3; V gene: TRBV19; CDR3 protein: CASSLQGNTIYF
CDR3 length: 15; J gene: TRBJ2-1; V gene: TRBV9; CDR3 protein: CASSVRTSGHNEQFF
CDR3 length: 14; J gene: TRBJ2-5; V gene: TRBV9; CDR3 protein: CASSVQGLQETQYF
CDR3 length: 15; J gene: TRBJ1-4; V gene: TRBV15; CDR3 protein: CATSRTRGTNEKLFF
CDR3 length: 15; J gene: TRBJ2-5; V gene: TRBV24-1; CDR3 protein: CATSDPADFQETQYF
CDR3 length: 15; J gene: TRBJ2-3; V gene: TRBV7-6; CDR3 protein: CASSLERGVTDTQYF
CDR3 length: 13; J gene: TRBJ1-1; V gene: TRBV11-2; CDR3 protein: CASSLTRNTEAFF
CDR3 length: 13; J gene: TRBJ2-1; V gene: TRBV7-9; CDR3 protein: CASSSTGNNEQFF
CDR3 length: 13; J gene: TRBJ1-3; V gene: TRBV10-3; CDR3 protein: CAISEGAGNTIYF
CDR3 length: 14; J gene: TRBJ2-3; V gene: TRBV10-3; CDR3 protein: CAIRERGGEDTQYF
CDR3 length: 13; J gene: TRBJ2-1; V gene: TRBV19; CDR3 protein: CASSPISGKEQFF
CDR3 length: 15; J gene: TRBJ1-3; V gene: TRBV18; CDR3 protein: CASSRPSGGSDTIYF
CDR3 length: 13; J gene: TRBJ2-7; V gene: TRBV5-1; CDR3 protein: CASSLAGGQEQYF
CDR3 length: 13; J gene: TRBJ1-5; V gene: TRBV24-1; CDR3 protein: CATSDGSTQPQHF
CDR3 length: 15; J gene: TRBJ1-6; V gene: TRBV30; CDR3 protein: CAWRVGTAYNSPLHF
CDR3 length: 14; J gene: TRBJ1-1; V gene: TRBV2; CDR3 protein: CASEYLTENTEAFF
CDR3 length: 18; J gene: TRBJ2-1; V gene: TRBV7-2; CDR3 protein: CASSLGNRVSGRFNEQFF
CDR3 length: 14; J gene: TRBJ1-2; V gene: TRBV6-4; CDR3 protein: CASSRQGKVYGYTF
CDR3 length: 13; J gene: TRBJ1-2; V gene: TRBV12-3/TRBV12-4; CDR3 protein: CASRPGPQGGYTF
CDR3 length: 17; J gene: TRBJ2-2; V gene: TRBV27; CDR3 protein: CASSLSGLAVNTGELFF
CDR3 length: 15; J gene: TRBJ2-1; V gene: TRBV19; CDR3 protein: CASSSVPPRGNEQFF
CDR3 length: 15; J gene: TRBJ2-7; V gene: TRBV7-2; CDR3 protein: CASSLSPGAAYEQYF
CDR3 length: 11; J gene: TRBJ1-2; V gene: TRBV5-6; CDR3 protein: CASSLMSSYTF
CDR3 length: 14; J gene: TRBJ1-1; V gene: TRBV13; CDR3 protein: CASSPRQGNTEAFF
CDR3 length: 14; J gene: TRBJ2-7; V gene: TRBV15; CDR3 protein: CATSRAGTGPEQYF
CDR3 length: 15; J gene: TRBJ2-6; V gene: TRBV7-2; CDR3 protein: CASSLRGPGANVLTF
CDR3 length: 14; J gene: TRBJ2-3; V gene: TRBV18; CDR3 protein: CASSPSGGPDTQYF
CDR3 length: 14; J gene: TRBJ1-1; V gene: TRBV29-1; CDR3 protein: CSVAHGTLNTEAFF
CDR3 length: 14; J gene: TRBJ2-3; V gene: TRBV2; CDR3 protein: CASSRDRGTDTQYF
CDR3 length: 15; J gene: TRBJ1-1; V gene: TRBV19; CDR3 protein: CASSIGPGVYTEAFF
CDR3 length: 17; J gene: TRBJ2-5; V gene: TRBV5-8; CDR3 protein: CASSLYGGAGGQETQYF
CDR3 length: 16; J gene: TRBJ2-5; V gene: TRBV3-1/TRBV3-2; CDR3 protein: CASSPRTGQTKETQYF
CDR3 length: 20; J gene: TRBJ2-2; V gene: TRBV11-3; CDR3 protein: CASSSYSKEVSGRNTGELFF
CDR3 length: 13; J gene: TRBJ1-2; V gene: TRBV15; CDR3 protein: CATSRAGGEGYTF
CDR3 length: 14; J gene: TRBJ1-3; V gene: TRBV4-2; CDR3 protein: CASSQAHSGNTIYF
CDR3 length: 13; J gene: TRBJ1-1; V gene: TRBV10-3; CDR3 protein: CAIRDTSNTEAFF
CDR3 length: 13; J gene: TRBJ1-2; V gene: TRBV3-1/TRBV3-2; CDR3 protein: CASSLGQNYGYTF
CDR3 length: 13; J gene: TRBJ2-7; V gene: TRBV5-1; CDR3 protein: CASSSTVFYEQYF
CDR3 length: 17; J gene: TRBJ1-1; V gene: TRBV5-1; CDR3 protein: CASSLADRGLGNTEAFF
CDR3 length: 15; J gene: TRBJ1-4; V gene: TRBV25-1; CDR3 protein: CASSELDRVAEKLFF
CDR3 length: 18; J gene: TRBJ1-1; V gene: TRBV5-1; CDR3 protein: CASSYTPGQGAMGTEAFF
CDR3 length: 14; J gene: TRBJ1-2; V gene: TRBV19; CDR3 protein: CASSTTGGDYGYTF
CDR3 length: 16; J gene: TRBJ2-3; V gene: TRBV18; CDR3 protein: CASSQNSGSGTDTQYF
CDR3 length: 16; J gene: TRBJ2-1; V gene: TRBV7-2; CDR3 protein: CASTLGGGYSYNEQFF